The sequence of this TCR beta chain was determined in a study of blood T cell repertoires in COVID-19. In the study overall: There were acute and convalescent COVID-19 samples, and they came from the United States, Italy and Spain.

The table came from immunoSEQ multiplex PCR; TCRdb's copy has only in-frame clones and leaves some out. The sample yields under 300,000 clones, around 90% seen once. The CDR3 has 15 residues. Germline V gene lookup returns CDR1 SGHNT and CDR2 YYREEE (reference sequence). V lost 1 base and J 0 bases, leaving 10 bases between the germline ends. The gene calls are TRBV5-4 and TRBJ1-1; D remains unclear. Sequencing input: PBMCs or T cells enriched from blood (not recorded which). This TCR was recovered from a woman in her sixties in a cohort exposed to, infected with or recovered from COVID-19 (not recorded which). DNA of the CDR3: TGTGCCAGCAGCTTGCCAAATAACATGAACACTGAAGCTTTCTTT. This gives the protein CASSLPNNMNTEAFF. The full variable domain, with the rest looked up from reference TRBV5-4 and TRBJ1-1, is ETGVTQSPTHLIKTRGQQVTLRCSSQSGHNTVSWYQQALGQGPQFIFQYYREEENGRGNFPPRFSGLQFPNYSSELNVNALELDDSALYLCASSLPNNMNTEAFFGQGTRLTVV.